This is a list of T cell receptor beta chains from one sample in a study of read filtering for tumor transcriptome and immune sequencing. TCRdb independently ran MiXCR on the reads; one entry per CDR3 protein. The profile covers roughly 59,000 distinct CDR3 sequences, with roughly a fifth appearing a single time and 11% taken by the ten largest. Sample: a population of CD138-negative cells sorted from bone marrow. The receptors come from a donor over 35 with multiple myeloma. Each CDR3 is given with its conserved first and last residue. Fields, in order: CDR3 protein, CDR3 DNA, V gene, clone size, J gene, D gene. A D gene is named only where the DNA matches it firmly. A row's size may be missing; if present it is once, few, many or a size class.

CDR3aa: CASSQNGAGFAQPQHF
CDR3nt: TGTGCCAGCAGCCAAAATGGGGCGGGTTTCGCTCAGCCCCAGCATTTT
v_gene: TRBV7-8
abundance: NA
j_gene: TRBJ1-5
d_gene: NA

CDR3aa: CATSDLNTGTGGLDTQYF
CDR3nt: TGTGCCACCAGTGATTTGAATACCGGGACAGGGGGCTTAGATACGCAGTATTTT
v_gene: TRBV24-1
abundance: many
j_gene: TRBJ2-3
d_gene: TRBD1

CDR3aa: CASSPTGAYEQYF
CDR3nt: TGTGCCAGCTCACCGACAGGGGCGTACGAGCAGTACTTC
v_gene: TRBV18
abundance: many
j_gene: TRBJ2-7
d_gene: TRBD1

CDR3aa: CSASTDRAPGNTIYF
CDR3nt: TGCAGTGCTAGCACCGACAGGGCTCCGGGAAACACCATATATTTT
v_gene: TRBV20-1
abundance: few
j_gene: TRBJ1-3
d_gene: TRBD1

CDR3aa: CSVVLAGRKETQYF
CDR3nt: TGCAGCGTTGTTTTAGCGGGTAGAAAAGAGACCCAGTACTTC
v_gene: TRBV29-1
abundance: many
j_gene: TRBJ2-5
d_gene: TRBD2

CDR3aa: CASSQGQVNTGELFF
CDR3nt: TGTGCCAGCAGCCAAGGACAGGTGAACACCGGGGAGCTGTTTTTT
v_gene: TRBV7-6
abundance: many
j_gene: TRBJ2-2
d_gene: TRBD1

CDR3aa: CSARVSGITDTQYF
CDR3nt: TGCAGTGCTAGAGTGAGCGGGATCACAGATACGCAGTATTTT
v_gene: TRBV20-1
abundance: many
j_gene: TRBJ2-3
d_gene: TRBD2

CDR3aa: CASSWDGDTGELFF
CDR3nt: TGTGCCAGCAGCTGGGACGGCGACACCGGGGAGCTGTTTTTT
v_gene: TRBV7-2
abundance: few
j_gene: TRBJ2-2
d_gene: NA

CDR3aa: CASSMGLAGVNEQFF
CDR3nt: TGCGCCAGCAGCATGGGACTAGCGGGGGTCAATGAGCAGTTCTTC
v_gene: TRBV5-1
abundance: NA
j_gene: TRBJ2-1
d_gene: TRBD2

CDR3aa: CASSSWGLRIRTDTQYF
CDR3nt: TGTGCCAGCAGCTCTTGGGGGCTCCGAATCCGCACAGATACGCAGTATTTT
v_gene: TRBV28
abundance: many
j_gene: TRBJ2-3
d_gene: NA

CDR3aa: CASSRDRGGTFF
CDR3nt: TGTGCCAGCAGCCGGGACAGGGGAGGAACTTTCTTT
v_gene: TRBV7-2
abundance: many
j_gene: TRBJ1-1
d_gene: TRBD1

CDR3aa: CASSLVGGWRNTEAFF
CDR3nt: TGCGCCAGCAGCTTGGTTGGGGGCTGGAGGAACACTGAAGCCTTCTTT
v_gene: TRBV5-1
abundance: NA
j_gene: TRBJ1-1
d_gene: NA

CDR3aa: CASSIPTSGRQPGNTGELFF
CDR3nt: TGTGCCAGTAGTATCCCGACTAGCGGGAGGCAACCAGGGAACACCGGGGAGCTGTTTTTT
v_gene: TRBV19
abundance: many
j_gene: TRBJ2-2
d_gene: TRBD2

CDR3aa: CASSLLARLTDTQYF
CDR3nt: TGTGCCAGCAGCTTATTGGCCCGCCTCACAGATACGCAGTATTTT
v_gene: TRBV11-2
abundance: many
j_gene: TRBJ2-3
d_gene: NA

CDR3aa: CATSDFGAGAAETQYF
CDR3nt: TGTGCCACCAGTGATTTCGGGGCGGGCGCCGCGGAGACCCAGTACTTC
v_gene: TRBV24-1
abundance: many
j_gene: TRBJ2-5
d_gene: NA

CDR3aa: CASSLQGTGQETQYF
CDR3nt: TGTGCCAGCAGCTTACAGGGGACAGGTCAAGAGACCCAGTACTTC
v_gene: TRBV7-3
abundance: many
j_gene: TRBJ2-5
d_gene: TRBD1

CDR3aa: CASSSARGVEEQYF
CDR3nt: TGTGCCAGCAGCTCCGCGAGAGGGGTGGAGGAGCAGTACTTC
v_gene: TRBV7-8
abundance: many
j_gene: TRBJ2-7
d_gene: NA

CDR3aa: CASSLKTDSYEQYF
CDR3nt: TGTGCCAGCAGTTTAAAGACGGACTCCTACGAGCAGTACTTC
v_gene: TRBV27
abundance: many
j_gene: TRBJ2-7
d_gene: NA

CDR3aa: CASSWDRAGYGYTF
CDR3nt: TGCGCCAGCAGCTGGGACAGGGCGGGCTATGGCTACACCTTC
v_gene: TRBV5-1
abundance: few
j_gene: TRBJ1-2
d_gene: TRBD1

CDR3aa: CASSPRSPGQGRIIQETQYF
CDR3nt: TGTGCCAGCAGCCCTCGATCTCCGGGACAGGGGCGAATAATCCAAGAGACCCAGTACTTC
v_gene: TRBV14
abundance: many
j_gene: TRBJ2-5
d_gene: TRBD1

CDR3aa: CASSPWDGDYEQYF
CDR3nt: TGTGCCAGCAGCCCCTGGGACGGAGACTACGAGCAGTACTTC
v_gene: TRBV7-9
abundance: many
j_gene: TRBJ2-7
d_gene: NA

CDR3aa: CASRRLAGNVNEQFF
CDR3nt: TGTGCCAGCAGGAGACTAGCGGGGAATGTCAATGAGCAGTTCTTC
v_gene: TRBV2
abundance: medium-sized
j_gene: TRBJ2-1
d_gene: TRBD2

CDR3aa: CASRHEGGTGELFF
CDR3nt: TGTGCCAGCAGACATGAAGGAGGCACCGGGGAGCTGTTTTTT
v_gene: TRBV12-3/TRBV12-4
abundance: many
j_gene: TRBJ2-2
d_gene: NA